Listed below are T cell receptor beta chains from one sample, sequenced in a study of spatial heterogeneity in lung cancer. From the 5' RACE reads, TCRdb called clonotypes with MiXCR, one entry per CDR3 protein. The sample contains 12,000 or so distinct CDR3 sequences, roughly 15% of which appear only once. Material: lung tumor tissue, obtained at surgery. The source is a male donor with early-stage non-small cell lung cancer. Each CDR3 is given with its conserved first and last residue. A D gene is named only where the DNA matches it firmly. Clone size appears in some rows only: once, few, many, or a class for an expanded clone.

d_call	clone_size	j_call	v_call	cdr3_aa	cdr3_nt
TRBD1	many	TRBJ2-7	TRBV19	CASSSSWDSSYEQYF	TGTGCCAGTAGTTCCTCGTGGGACAGCTCCTACGAGCAGTACTTC
TRBD2	-	TRBJ2-2	TRBV6-2/TRBV6-3	CASSYLALAGTGELFF	TGTGCCAGCAGTTACTTGGCCCTAGCGGGAACCGGGGAGCTGTTTTTT
-	many	TRBJ2-2	TRBV30	CASSTPYATNTGELFF	TGTGCCTCCTCAACCCCCTACGCAACGAACACCGGGGAGCTGTTTTTT
-	-	TRBJ2-3	TRBV12-3/TRBV12-4	CASSLLRDGTDTQYF	TGTGCCAGCAGCCTTCTCCGTGACGGCACAGATACGCAGTATTTT
-	many	TRBJ2-2	TRBV7-8	CASSLEARGVAAGELFF	TGTGCCAGCAGCTTAGAGGCGAGGGGGGTGGCCGCCGGGGAGCTGTTTTTT
-	few	TRBJ2-1	TRBV20-1	CSASGFGARIVF	TGCAGTGCTAGTGGGTTCGGGGCACGCATAGTCTTC
-	once	TRBJ2-3	TRBV4-3	CASSPSAGTTDTQYF	TGCGCCAGCAGCCCCTCGGCGGGCACCACAGATACGCAGTATTTT
-	medium-sized	TRBJ2-6	TRBV24-1	CATGDSEVGANVLTF	TGTGCCACCGGTGACTCGGAGGTTGGGGCCAACGTCCTGACTTTC
-	many	TRBJ2-3	TRBV9	CASSTLGDTQYF	TGTGCCAGCAGCACCCTCGGAGATACGCAGTATTTT
TRBD1	many	TRBJ2-1	TRBV9	CASSEGRDSPYNEQFF	TGTGCCAGCAGCGAGGGACGGGACAGCCCCTACAATGAGCAGTTCTTC
TRBD1	many	TRBJ2-3	TRBV11-2	CASSSTTGGDTQYF	TGTGCCAGCAGTTCAACCACAGGGGGAGATACGCAGTATTTT
-	medium-sized	TRBJ2-7	TRBV11-2	CASSPRTDWPYEQYF	TGTGCCAGCAGCCCTCGGACAGATTGGCCCTACGAGCAGTACTTC
TRBD2	many	TRBJ2-3	TRBV3-1	CASSLRTSGSTDTQYF	TGTGCCAGCAGCCTGAGGACTAGCGGGAGCACAGATACGCAGTATTTT
-	-	TRBJ2-7	TRBV7-2	CASSRPTTDPLSYEQYF	TGTGCCAGCAGCCGCCCAACGACAGACCCACTATCCTACGAGCAGTACTTC
-	-	TRBJ2-3	TRBV6-1	CASSEQGSPTDTQYF	TGTGCCAGCAGTGAACAGGGCTCCCCCACAGATACGCAGTATTTT
-	many	TRBJ1-1	TRBV29-1	CSVADGNTEAFF	TGCAGCGTAGCGGACGGAAACACTGAAGCTTTCTTT
TRBD2	-	TRBJ2-1	TRBV20-1	CSANKLPGLANEQFF	TGCAGTGCTAACAAGTTACCGGGACTAGCGAATGAGCAGTTCTTC
-	many	TRBJ2-1	TRBV7-9	CATRERGHNEQFF	TGTGCCACCAGGGAACGGGGACACAATGAGCAGTTCTTC
TRBD1	few	TRBJ2-3	TRBV12-3/TRBV12-4	CASSDRGATDTQYF	TGTGCCAGCAGCGACAGGGGAGCCACAGATACGCAGTATTTT
TRBD2	many	TRBJ2-1	TRBV20-1	CSASGASGRGIGSNEQFF	TGCAGTGCTAGTGGGGCTAGCGGGAGGGGGATAGGGAGCAATGAGCAGTTCTTC
TRBD2	medium-sized	TRBJ2-2	TRBV20-1	CSAKPSGRATGELFF	TGCAGTGCTAAACCCAGCGGGAGGGCCACCGGGGAGCTGTTTTTT
-	medium-sized	TRBJ1-2	TRBV19	CASSIDLPAVNYGYTF	TGTGCCAGTAGTATAGATCTCCCCGCGGTTAACTATGGCTACACCTTC
TRBD1	few	TRBJ1-1	TRBV20-1	CSAVRGRTEAFF	TGCAGTGCCGTCAGGGGGCGGACTGAAGCTTTCTTT
-	many	TRBJ2-7	TRBV20-1	CSARDPAEGIAYEQYF	TGCAGTGCTAGAGATCCGGCTGAGGGGATAGCCTACGAGCAGTACTTC
TRBD2	-	TRBJ2-3	TRBV7-8	CASSPGLGLTQYF	TGTGCCAGCAGCCCCGGACTAGGTCTAACGCAGTATTTT
-	many	TRBJ2-1	TRBV2	CASSVQSLTYNEQFF	TGTGCCAGCAGTGTACAGTCGTTGACGTACAATGAGCAGTTCTTC
TRBD1	few	TRBJ2-6	TRBV11-2	CASSFDRAGANVLTF	TGTGCCAGCAGCTTTGACAGGGCTGGGGCCAACGTCCTGACTTTC
-	many	TRBJ2-7	TRBV6-8	CASSYRTIYEWQYF	TGTGCCAGCAGTTACAGGACCATATACGAGTGGCAGTACTTC
-	-	TRBJ2-3	TRBV7-6	CASSRGFTDTQYF	TGTGCCAGCAGCCGGGGGTTTACAGATACGCAGTATTTT
-	many	TRBJ2-2	TRBV2	CASNEVGNTGELFF	TGTGCCAGCAATGAAGTCGGTAACACCGGGGAGCTGTTTTTT
TRBD2	many	TRBJ2-5	TRBV3-1	CASSQDRASGRYQETQYF	TGTGCCAGCAGCCAAGACCGGGCTAGCGGCAGGTACCAAGAGACCCAGTACTTC
-	many	TRBJ2-3	TRBV27	CASSLNLGQHTDTQYF	TGTGCCAGCAGTTTAAATCTGGGACAACACACAGATACGCAGTATTTT
-	large	TRBJ2-7	TRBV12-3/TRBV12-4	CASSLGFYEQYF	TGTGCCAGCAGCCTTGGTTTCTACGAGCAGTACTTC
-	many	TRBJ2-7	TRBV14	CASSQVGTSEQYF	TGTGCCAGCAGCCAAGTAGGGACAAGCGAGCAGTACTTC
TRBD1	few	TRBJ1-1	TRBV12-3/TRBV12-4	CASSFRTGTTEAFF	TGTGCCAGCAGTTTCAGGACAGGCACCACTGAAGCTTTCTTT
TRBD1	-	TRBJ2-7	TRBV29-1	CSVGGTGNEQYF	TGCAGCGTTGGGGGGACAGGGAACGAGCAGTACTTC
-	-	TRBJ1-1	TRBV11-3	CASSSPLRNTEAFF	TGTGCCAGCAGCTCGCCCCTCCGGAACACTGAAGCTTTCTTT
-	many	TRBJ2-7	TRBV5-4	CASSRGSMSYEQYF	TGTGCCAGCTCCCGGGGCAGTATGAGCTACGAGCAGTACTTC
TRBD2	many	TRBJ2-1	TRBV10-3	CAISPGLAGGGTYNEQFF	TGTGCCATCAGCCCGGGACTAGCGGGGGGGGGAACCTACAATGAGCAGTTCTTC
-	few	TRBJ2-3	TRBV5-4	CASSRTGDTQYF	TGTGCCAGCAGCCGAACCGGGGATACGCAGTATTTT
TRBD2	many	TRBJ2-6	TRBV9	CASSFGLAGYSGANVLTF	TGTGCCAGCAGCTTCGGACTAGCGGGGTACTCTGGGGCCAACGTCCTGACTTTC
TRBD2	many	TRBJ2-1	TRBV5-1	CASSANPGLAGYNEQFF	TGCGCCAGCAGCGCTAACCCGGGACTAGCGGGCTACAATGAGCAGTTCTTC
-	many	TRBJ2-5	TRBV27	CASSPPGYETQYF	TGTGCCAGCAGTCCCCCTGGTTATGAGACCCAGTACTTC
-	many	TRBJ1-1	TRBV18	CASSPSFPLDTEAFF	TGTGCCAGCTCACCATCGTTTCCCCTGGACACTGAAGCTTTCTTT
TRBD1	-	TRBJ2-7	TRBV6-6	CASSYVQGVVYEQYF	TGTGCCAGCAGTTACGTCCAGGGGGTAGTTTACGAGCAGTACTTC
TRBD1	many	TRBJ2-7	TRBV11-2	CASTHGTAPYEQYF	TGTGCCAGCACCCACGGGACAGCCCCCTACGAGCAGTACTTC
TRBD2	many	TRBJ2-7	TRBV10-3	CAIRGTTSSYEQYF	TGTGCCATCAGAGGGACTACGAGCTCCTACGAGCAGTACTTC
-	medium-sized	TRBJ2-1	TRBV4-1	CASSHRGNEQFF	TGCGCCAGCAGCCACAGGGGCAATGAGCAGTTCTTC
-	many	TRBJ2-2	TRBV4-3	CASSQDRGVNTGELFF	TGCGCCAGCAGCCAAGATCGGGGAGTTAACACCGGGGAGCTGTTTTTT
TRBD2	-	TRBJ2-7	TRBV5-1	CASSRREGSYEQYF	TGCGCCAGCTCTCGACGGGAGGGGTCCTACGAGCAGTACTTC
-	-	TRBJ2-3	TRBV7-3	CASSASRVTDTQYF	TGTGCCAGCAGCGCCTCACGGGTCACAGATACGCAGTATTTT
-	-	TRBJ2-7	TRBV29-1	CSVEADPTGREQYF	TGCAGCGTTGAAGCGGATCCTACAGGGCGCGAGCAGTACTTC
-	many	TRBJ1-4	TRBV30	CAWSVLKEKLFF	TGTGCCTGGAGTGTACTGAAGGAAAAACTGTTTTTT
TRBD2	-	TRBJ2-3	TRBV28	CASIPGGNTDTQYF	TGTGCCAGCATCCCGGGAGGCAACACAGATACGCAGTATTTT
-	-	TRBJ2-3	TRBV20-1	CSAAAGQQEGDTQYF	TGCAGTGCTGCCGCGGGACAGCAAGAGGGAGATACGCAGTATTTT
-	few	TRBJ2-3	TRBV15	CATSLRTGTDTQYF	TGTGCCACCAGCCTTCGGACAGGCACAGATACGCAGTATTTT
-	many	TRBJ2-5	TRBV29-1	CSVIGTYQETQYF	TGCAGCGTGATAGGGACATACCAAGAGACCCAGTACTTC
TRBD2	many	TRBJ2-5	TRBV6-6	CASSSGGETQYF	TGTGCCAGCAGTTCGGGGGGGGAGACCCAGTACTTC
-	many	TRBJ2-7	TRBV6-1	CASRTTGSSFVEQYF	TGTGCCAGCAGGACCACCGGGAGTTCTTTCGTCGAGCAGTACTTC